Listed below are T cell receptor beta chains from one sample, sequenced in a study of blood T cell repertoires in COVID-19. Assay: immunoSEQ multiplex PCR; the TCRdb copy retains only in-frame clones and omits some. The table includes about 290,000 clones, around 81% detected once. Sequenced: peripheral blood. These receptors all stem from a woman between 45 and 60 years old with active or convalescent COVID-19. CDR3s leave out the opening cysteine and the closing phenylalanine or tryptophan. Clone size is given for some rows only: seen once, a few or many times, or a class if the clone is expanded.

abundance	len	v_gene	CDR3aa
-	13	TRBV6-5	ASSIIVAGETEAF
once	10	TRBV28	ASSNTVYGYT
few	12	TRBV3-1/TRBV3-2	ASSPQGQSTEAF
-	14	TRBV3-1/TRBV3-2	ASSRSGQGGEYGYT
-	14	TRBV7-2	ASSLRVGGQGYEQY
-	13	TRBV9	ASSVEGGRYNEQF
-	14	TRBV18	ASSPRLAHSTGELF
-	16	TRBV7-8	ASSPIRRDRLGHYGYT
-	12	TRBV19	ASSPGLSTGELF
-	16	TRBV4-1	ASSQEGLQGRNTGELF
-	12	TRBV7-2	ASRGGGSADTQY
-	10	TRBV28	ASSSFRGEQF
-	16	TRBV15	ATSRAPWGGEDNSPLH
-	11	TRBV27	ASSLGRDEKLF
-	10	TRBV29-1	SARTGWYGYT
-	11	TRBV4-2	ASSPGLADTQY
once	13	TRBV28	ASSPILRETDTQY
-	13	TRBV27	ASSSTRGTYYGYT
-	16	TRBV7-8	ASSLVFWVSSDYNEQF
-	11	TRBV9	ASSATGGTEAF
medium-sized	12	TRBV7-9	ASSWEGRDTEAF
once	14	TRBV28	ASSLRGRGGNEKLF